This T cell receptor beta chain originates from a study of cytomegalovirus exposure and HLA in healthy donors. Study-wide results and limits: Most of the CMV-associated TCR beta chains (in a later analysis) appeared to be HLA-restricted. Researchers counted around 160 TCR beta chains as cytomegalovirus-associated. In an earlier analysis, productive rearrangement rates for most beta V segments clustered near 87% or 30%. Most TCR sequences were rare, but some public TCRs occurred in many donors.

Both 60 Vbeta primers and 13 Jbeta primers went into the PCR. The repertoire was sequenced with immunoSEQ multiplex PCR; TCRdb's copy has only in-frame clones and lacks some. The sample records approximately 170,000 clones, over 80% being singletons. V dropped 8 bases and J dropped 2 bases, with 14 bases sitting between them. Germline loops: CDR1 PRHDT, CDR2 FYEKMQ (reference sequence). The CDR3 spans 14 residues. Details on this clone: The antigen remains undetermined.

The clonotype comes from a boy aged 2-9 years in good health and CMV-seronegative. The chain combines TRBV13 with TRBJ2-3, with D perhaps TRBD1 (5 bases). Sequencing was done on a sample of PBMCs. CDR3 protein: CASRFSQDTDTQYF. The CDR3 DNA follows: TGTGCCAGCCGATTTTCACAGGACACAGATACGCAGTATTTT.